This T cell receptor (beta chain) was captured in a study of cytomegalovirus exposure and HLA in healthy donors. Remarks on this clone: Its cognate antigen is unknown.

Study-wide findings and caveats: In a later analysis, TCR beta V- and J-gene trimming was associated with a missense DCLRE1C variant.

The CDR3 loop spans 13 amino acids. Germline V gene lookup returns CDR1 LNHDA and CDR2 SQIVND (reference sequence). The ends lost 4 bases at V and 4 bases at J; junction bases unmatched: 3. 13 Jbeta primers and 60 Vbeta primers were used for the PCR. Using immunoSEQ multiplex PCR, the repertoire was profiled, and TCRdb retains in-frame clones only, with some absent. The sample holds 140,000 or so clones; 80% are singletons and the top ten take about 5%. This sequence joins TRBV19 and TRBJ1-1; 7 nucleotides line up with TRBD1. What was sequenced was PBMCs. This receptor was taken from a middle-aged man in good health and CMV-seronegative. CDR3 nucleotide sequence: TGTGCCAGTAGTACATCAGGGGGCACTGAAGCTTTCTTT. This codes for CASSTSGGTEAFF.